This record covers a single T cell receptor (beta chain). Produced via immunoSEQ multiplex PCR; TCRdb's table is partial and in-frame only. This table has some 38,000 clones, more than 90% appearing once. The data were taken from a study of T cell changes during pregnancy in multiple sclerosis. V shed 2 bases, J shed 8 bases, and the junction held 7 bases outside the gene matches. Germline CDR1 GTSNPN, CDR2 SVGIG (reference sequence). The CDR3 has 14 amino acids. The TCR comes from a female donor with multiple sclerosis, enrolled in a pregnancy study. The sample in question was CD8+ T cells from peripheral blood mononuclear cells, obtained after pregnancy. The chain is built from TRBV30 and TRBJ2-4; 9 positions agree with TRBD1. CDR3 nucleotide sequence: TGTGCCTGGAGTACCGGGACAGGGATAGACATTCAGTACTTC. Translation gives CAWSTGTGIDIQYF. The full variable domain, its missing parts supplied by reference TRBV30 and TRBJ2-4, is SQTIHQWPATLVQPVGSPLSLECTVEGTSNPNLYWYRQAAGRGLQLLFYSVGIGQISSEVPQNLSASRPQDRQFILSSKKLLLSDSGFYLCAWSTGTGIDIQYFGAGTRLSVL.